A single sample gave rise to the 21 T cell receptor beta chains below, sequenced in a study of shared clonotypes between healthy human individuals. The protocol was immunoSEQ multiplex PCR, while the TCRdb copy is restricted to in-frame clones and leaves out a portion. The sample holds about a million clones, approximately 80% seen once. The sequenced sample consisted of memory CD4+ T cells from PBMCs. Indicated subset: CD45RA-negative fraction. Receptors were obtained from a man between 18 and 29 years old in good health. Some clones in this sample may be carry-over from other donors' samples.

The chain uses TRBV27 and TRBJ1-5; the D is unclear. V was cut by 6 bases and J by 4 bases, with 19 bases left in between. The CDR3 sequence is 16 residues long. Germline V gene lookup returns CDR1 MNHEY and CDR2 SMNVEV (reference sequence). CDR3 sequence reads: CASSPRTRAGNQPQHF. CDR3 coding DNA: TGTGCCAGCAGCCCCCGGACGAGGGCTGGAAATCAGCCCCAGCATTTT.

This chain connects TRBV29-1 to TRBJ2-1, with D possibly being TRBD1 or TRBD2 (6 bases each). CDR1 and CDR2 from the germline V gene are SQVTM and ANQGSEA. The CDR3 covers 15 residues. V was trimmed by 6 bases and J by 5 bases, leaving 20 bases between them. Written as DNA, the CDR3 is TGCAGCGTCCCCCGGGCTTTGGGGGGCAACAATGAGCAGTTCTTC. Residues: CSVPRALGGNNEQFF.

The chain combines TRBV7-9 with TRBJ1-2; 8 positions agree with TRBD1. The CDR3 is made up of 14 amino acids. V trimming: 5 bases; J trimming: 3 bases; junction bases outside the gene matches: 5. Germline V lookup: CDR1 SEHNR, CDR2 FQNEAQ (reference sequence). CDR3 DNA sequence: TGTGCCAGCAGCATTCGACAGGGGCACTATGGCTACACCTTC. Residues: CASSIRQGHYGYTF.

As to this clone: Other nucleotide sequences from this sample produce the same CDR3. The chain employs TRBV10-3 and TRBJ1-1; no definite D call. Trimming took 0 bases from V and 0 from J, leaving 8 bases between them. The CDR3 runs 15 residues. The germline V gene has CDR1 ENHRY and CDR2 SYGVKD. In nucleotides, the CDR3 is TGTGCCATCAGTGAGTCGAGGGTCTTGAACACTGAAGCTTTCTTT. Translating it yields CAISESRVLNTEAFF.

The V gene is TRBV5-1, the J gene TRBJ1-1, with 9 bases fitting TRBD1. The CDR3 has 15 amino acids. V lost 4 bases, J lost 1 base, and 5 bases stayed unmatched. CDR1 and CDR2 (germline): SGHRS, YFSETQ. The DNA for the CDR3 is TGCGCCAGCAGCGCCTCGACAGGGGGGAACACTGAAGCTTTCTTT. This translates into CASSASTGGNTEAFF.

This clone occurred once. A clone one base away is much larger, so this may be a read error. The DNA of the CDR3 is TGTGCCAGCAGCTTATCAAATAGCAATCAGCCCCAGCATTTT. Encoded protein: CASSLSNSNQPQHF. This chain uses TRBV7-8 with TRBJ1-5, with D hard to call. Germline values: CDR1 SGHVS, CDR2 FQNEAQ. The CDR3 contains 14 residues. The V end lost 2 bases, the J end lost 0 bases, and 5 bases lay between the germline ends. The full variable domain, rest sourced from reference TRBV7-8 and TRBJ1-5, is GAGVSQSPRYKVAKRGQDVALRCDPISGHVSLFWYQQALGQGPEFLTYFQNEAQLDKSGLPSDRFFAERPEGSVSTLKIQRTQQEDSAVYLCASSLSNSNQPQHFGDGTRLSIL.

CDR3 loop: CASSEGTRVLGREFF. Here the CDR3 DNA reads TGTGCCAGCAGTGAAGGGACGCGCGTCCTAGGTCGGGAGTTCTTC. The rearrangement uses TRBV2 and TRBJ2-1; D unclear. Germline CDR1 SNHLY, CDR2 FYNNEI. Trimming took 1 base from V and 14 from J, leaving 21 bases between them. The CDR3 has 15 amino acids.

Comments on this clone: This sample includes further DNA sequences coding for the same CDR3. CDR3 region: CASSLSSSQETQYF. The CDR3 DNA follows: TGCGCCAGCAGCTTGTCTTCTAGCCAGGAGACCCAGTACTTC. The chain links TRBV5-1 to TRBJ2-5; tentative D call: TRBD2 (5 bases). This CDR3 is 14 amino acids long. Trimming cost V 1 base and J 5 bases, with 12 bases left between them. Germline V gene data show CDR1 as SGHRS and CDR2 as YFSETQ.

The CDR3 nucleotides read TGTGCCAGTAGTAATGGCCCTGGGGAACCCCGAATGAACACTGAAGCTTTCTTT. It encodes CASSNGPGEPRMNTEAFF. The chain recombines TRBV19 with TRBJ1-1; D is unresolved. Germline values: CDR1 LNHDA, CDR2 SQIVND (reference sequence). The CDR3 is made up of 18 amino acids. V was cut by 4 bases and J by 0 bases, with 21 bases left in between.

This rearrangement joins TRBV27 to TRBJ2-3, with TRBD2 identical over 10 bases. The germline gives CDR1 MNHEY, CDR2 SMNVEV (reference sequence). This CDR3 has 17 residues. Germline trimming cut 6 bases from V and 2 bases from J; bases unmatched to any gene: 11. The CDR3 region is CASSRTPGLAVTDTQYF. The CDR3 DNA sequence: TGTGCCAGCAGCCGCACCCCCGGACTAGCGGTCACAGATACGCAGTATTTT.

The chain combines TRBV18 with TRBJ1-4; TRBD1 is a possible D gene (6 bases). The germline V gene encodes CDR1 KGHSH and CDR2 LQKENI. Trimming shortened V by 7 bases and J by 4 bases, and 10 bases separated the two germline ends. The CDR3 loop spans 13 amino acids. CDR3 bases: TGTGCCAGCTTCGGACAGCTTAATGAAAAACTGTTTTTT. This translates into CASFGQLNEKLFF.

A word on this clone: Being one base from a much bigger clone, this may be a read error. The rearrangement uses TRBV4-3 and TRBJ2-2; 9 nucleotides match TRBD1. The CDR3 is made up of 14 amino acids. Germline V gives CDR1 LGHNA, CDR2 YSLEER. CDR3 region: CASSPGTGTGKLFF. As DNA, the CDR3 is TGCGCCAGCAGCCCTGGGACAGGGACCGGGAAGCTGTTTTTT.

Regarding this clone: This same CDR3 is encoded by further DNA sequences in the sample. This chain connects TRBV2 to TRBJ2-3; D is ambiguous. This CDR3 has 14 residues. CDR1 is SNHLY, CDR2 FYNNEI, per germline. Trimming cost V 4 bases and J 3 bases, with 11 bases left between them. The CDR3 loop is CASSVGLSTDTQYF. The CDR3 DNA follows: TGTGCCAGCAGTGTAGGGCTATCGACAGATACGCAGTATTTT.

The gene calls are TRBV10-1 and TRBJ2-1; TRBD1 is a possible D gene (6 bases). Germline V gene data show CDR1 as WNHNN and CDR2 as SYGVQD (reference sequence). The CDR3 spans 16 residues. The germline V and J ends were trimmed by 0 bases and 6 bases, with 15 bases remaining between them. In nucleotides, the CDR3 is TGCGCCAGCAGTGAGTCAAGGGGGAGTGGCTGCAATGAGCAGTTCTTC. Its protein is CASSESRGSGCNEQFF.

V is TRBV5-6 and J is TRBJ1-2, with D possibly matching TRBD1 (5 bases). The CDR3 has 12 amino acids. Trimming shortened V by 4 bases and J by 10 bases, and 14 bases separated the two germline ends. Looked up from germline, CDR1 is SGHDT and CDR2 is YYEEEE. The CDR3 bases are TGTGCCAGCAGCAGGGGACCCCCTGACTACACCTTC. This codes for CASSRGPPDYTF.

This CDR3 is CASSFQHKVGFF. CDR3 DNA: TGTGCCAGCAGCTTTCAGCACAAAGTCGGTTTCTTT. This chain uses TRBV7-9 with TRBJ1-1; D call uncertain. The CDR3 runs to 12 residues. Trimming removed 3 bases from V and 13 bases from J, with 15 bases in between. Per the germline V gene, CDR1 is SEHNR and CDR2 is FQNEAQ (reference sequence). The full variable domain, rest sourced from reference TRBV7-9 and TRBJ1-1, is DTGVSQNPRHKITKRGQNVTFRCDPISEHNRLYWYRQTLGQGPEFLTYFQNEAQLEKSRLLSDRFSAERPKGSFSTLEIQRTEQGDSAMYLCASSFQHKVGFFGQGTRLTVV.

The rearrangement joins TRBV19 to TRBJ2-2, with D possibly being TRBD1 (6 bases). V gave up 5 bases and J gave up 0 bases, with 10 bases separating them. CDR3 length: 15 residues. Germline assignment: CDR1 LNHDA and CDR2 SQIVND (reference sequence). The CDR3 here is CASSPRGTNTGELFF. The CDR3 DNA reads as TGTGCCAGTAGTCCTAGGGGGACGAACACCGGGGAGCTGTTTTTT.

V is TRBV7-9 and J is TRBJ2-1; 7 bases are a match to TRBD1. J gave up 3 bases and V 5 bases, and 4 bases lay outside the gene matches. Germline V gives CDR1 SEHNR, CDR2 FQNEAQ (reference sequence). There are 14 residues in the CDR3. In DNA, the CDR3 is TGTGCCAGCAGCACGTGGGACAGCTACAATGAGCAGTTCTTC. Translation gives CASSTWDSYNEQFF.

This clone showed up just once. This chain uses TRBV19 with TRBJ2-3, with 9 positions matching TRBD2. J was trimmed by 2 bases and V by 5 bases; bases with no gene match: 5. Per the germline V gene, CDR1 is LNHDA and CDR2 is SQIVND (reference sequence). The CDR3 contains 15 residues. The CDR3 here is CASSWTSVNTDTQYF. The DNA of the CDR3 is TGTGCCAGTAGTTGGACTAGCGTGAACACAGATACGCAGTATTTT.

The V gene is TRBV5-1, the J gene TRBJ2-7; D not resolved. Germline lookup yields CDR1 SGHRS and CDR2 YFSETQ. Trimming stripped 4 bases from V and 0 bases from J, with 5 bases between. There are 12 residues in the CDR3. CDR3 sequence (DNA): TGCGCCAGCAGCGGAAGCTCCTACGAGCAGTACTTC. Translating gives CASSGSSYEQYF.

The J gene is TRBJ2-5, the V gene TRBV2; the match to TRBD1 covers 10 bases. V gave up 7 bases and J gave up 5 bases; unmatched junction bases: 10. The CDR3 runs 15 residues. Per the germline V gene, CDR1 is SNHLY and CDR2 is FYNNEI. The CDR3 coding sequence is TGTGCCAGCACTAGGACAGGGGGAGGTGCGGAGACCCAGTACTTC. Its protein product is CASTRTGGGAETQYF.